These T cell receptor beta chains were read from a single sample in a study of T cell changes during pregnancy in multiple sclerosis. Sequenced by immunoSEQ multiplex PCR; TCRdb stores in-frame clones only, minus some. The table records some 66,000 clones, roughly nine tenths of them present only once. This specimen was CD8+ T cells from peripheral blood mononuclear cells, taken before pregnancy. Every receptor here comes from a female donor with multiple sclerosis, enrolled in a pregnancy study. The CDR3 runs from the conserved cysteine through the conserved F or W. The order of the fields is clone size, V gene, J gene, D gene, CDR3 protein, CDR3 DNA. The D gene is left open where the match is weak. Not every row has a clone size; where given, it reads once, few, many or a size class.

>.|TRBV7-9|TRBJ1-5|.
CASSATGGVGNQPQHF
TGTGCCAGCAGCGCCACCGGGGGGGTAGGGAATCAGCCCCAGCATTTT
>.|TRBV6-1|TRBJ1-1|.
CASSGARGGHMNTEAFF
TGTGCCAGCAGTGGGGCCCGGGGTGGGCATATGAACACTGAAGCTTTCTTT
>.|TRBV14|TRBJ2-2|.
CASSPGQTNTGELFF
TGTGCCAGCAGCCCGGGACAAACTAACACCGGGGAGCTGTTTTTT
>.|TRBV14|TRBJ2-2|TRBD2
CASSLFMGGRNTGELFF
TGTGCCAGCAGCCTCTTCATGGGGGGGAGGAACACCGGGGAGCTGTTTTTT
>.|TRBV7-9|TRBJ2-1|TRBD2
CASSHGTSGYNEQFF
TGTGCCAGCAGCCATGGGACTAGCGGTTACAATGAGCAGTTCTTC
>.|TRBV7-7|TRBJ1-2|TRBD1
CASRCWDRLNYGYTF
TGTGCTAGCAGGTGTTGGGACAGACTTAACTATGGCTACACCTTC
>.|TRBV7-6|TRBJ2-7|TRBD1
CASSLAGTGAYEQYF
TGTGCCAGCAGTCTAGCTGGGACAGGGGCCTACGAGCAGTACTTC
>.|TRBV7-8|TRBJ2-5|.
CASSLGQAIPQETQYF
TGTGCCAGCAGCTTAGGACAGGCTATCCCACAAGAGACCCAGTACTTC
>.|TRBV19|TRBJ2-7|.
CASSPALGDFYEQYF
TGTGCCAGTAGTCCCGCGTTAGGGGATTTCTACGAGCAGTACTTC
>few|TRBV4-1|TRBJ1-1|.
CASSQVFNRENTEAFF
TGCGCCAGCAGCCAAGTGTTTAACAGGGAGAACACTGAAGCTTTCTTT
>.|TRBV9|TRBJ2-1|.
CASSHRDGGGMDEQFF
TGTGCCAGCAGCCACCGGGACGGGGGAGGTATGGATGAGCAGTTCTTC
>.|TRBV11-2|TRBJ2-7|.
CASSFGPASGPYEQYF
TGTGCCAGCAGCTTCGGCCCTGCATCAGGGCCCTACGAGCAGTACTTC
>.|TRBV6-6|TRBJ1-2|.
CASSPDTNYGYTF
TGTGCCAGCAGCCCCGACACAAACTATGGCTACACCTTC
>.|TRBV6-9|TRBJ1-1|.
CASSTFEAFF
TGTGCCAGCAGCACATTTGAAGCTTTCTTT
>.|TRBV13|TRBJ1-2|.
CASSSDPGTTAGGYGYTF
TGTGCCAGCAGCTCCGACCCAGGGACTACCGCGGGGGGCTATGGCTACACCTTC
>.|TRBV5-4|TRBJ2-1|TRBD2
CASSLASRGGSVEQFF
TGTGCCAGCAGCTTGGCCTCGCGGGGGGGCTCTGTTGAGCAGTTCTTC
>once|TRBV25-1|TRBJ1-2|.
CASSWGETASYGYTF
TGTGCCAGCAGTTGGGGTGAGACAGCCTCCTATGGCTACACCTTC
>.|TRBV10-3|TRBJ2-7|.
CAISESEVEQYF
TGTGCCATCAGTGAGTCGGAGGTCGAGCAGTACTTC
>.|TRBV5-6|TRBJ1-1|.
CASSLLGTEAFF
TGTGCCAGCAGCCTACTAGGGACTGAAGCTTTCTTT
>.|TRBV7-3|TRBJ2-3|TRBD2
CASSPVAGGRTDTQYF
TGTGCCAGCAGCCCCGTAGCGGGGGGGCGCACAGATACGCAGTATTTT
>.|TRBV5-6|TRBJ2-7|TRBD1
CASSSPGQGVDEQYF
TGTGCCAGCAGCTCGCCGGGACAGGGTGTCGACGAGCAGTACTTC
>.|TRBV29-1|TRBJ2-1|.
CSATEGQASYNEQFF
TGCAGCGCCACGGAAGGCCAGGCCTCCTACAATGAGCAGTTCTTC
>.|TRBV12-5|TRBJ2-7|TRBD1
CASGSRQGLDSLCEQYF
TGTGCTAGTGGTTCACGACAGGGGCTCGATTCTCTATGCGAGCAGTACTTC
>.|TRBV7-9|TRBJ2-1|TRBD2
CASSLASGGAKEQFF
TGTGCCAGCAGCTTAGCTAGCGGGGGGGCAAAGGAGCAGTTCTTC
>.|TRBV19|TRBJ2-1|.
CASSRPGVYNEQFF
TGTGCCAGTAGCAGGCCAGGGGTGTACAATGAGCAGTTCTTC